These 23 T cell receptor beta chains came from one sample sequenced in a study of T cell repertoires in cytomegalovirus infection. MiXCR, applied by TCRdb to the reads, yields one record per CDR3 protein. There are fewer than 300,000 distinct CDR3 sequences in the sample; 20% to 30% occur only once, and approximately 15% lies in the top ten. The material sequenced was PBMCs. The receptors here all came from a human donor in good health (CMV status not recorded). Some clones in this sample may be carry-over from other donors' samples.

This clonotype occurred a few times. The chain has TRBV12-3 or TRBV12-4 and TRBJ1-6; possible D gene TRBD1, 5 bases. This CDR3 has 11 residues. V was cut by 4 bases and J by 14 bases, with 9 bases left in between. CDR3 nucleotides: TGTGCCAGCAGTTCCGGACAATCCCTCCACTTT. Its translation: CASSSGQSLHF.

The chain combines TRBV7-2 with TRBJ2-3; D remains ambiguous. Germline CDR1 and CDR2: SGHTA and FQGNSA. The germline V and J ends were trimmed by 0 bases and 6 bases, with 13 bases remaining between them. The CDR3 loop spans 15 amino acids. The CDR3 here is CASSLAPGSWDTQYF. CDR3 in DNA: TGTGCCAGCAGCTTAGCGCCGGGCTCCTGGGATACGCAGTATTTT.

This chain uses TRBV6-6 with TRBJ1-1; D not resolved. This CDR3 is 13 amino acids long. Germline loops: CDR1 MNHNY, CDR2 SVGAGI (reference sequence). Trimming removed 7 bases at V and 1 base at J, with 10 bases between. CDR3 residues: CASITDGNTEAFF. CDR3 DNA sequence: TGTGCCAGCATTACGGACGGGAACACTGAAGCTTTCTTT.

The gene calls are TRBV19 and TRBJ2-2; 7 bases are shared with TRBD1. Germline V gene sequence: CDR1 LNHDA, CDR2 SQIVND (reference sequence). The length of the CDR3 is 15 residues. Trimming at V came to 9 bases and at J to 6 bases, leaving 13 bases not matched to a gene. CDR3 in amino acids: CASRQGDRVAGELFF. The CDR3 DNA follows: TGTGCCAGCAGGCAGGGGGATCGGGTCGCCGGGGAGCTGTTTTTT.

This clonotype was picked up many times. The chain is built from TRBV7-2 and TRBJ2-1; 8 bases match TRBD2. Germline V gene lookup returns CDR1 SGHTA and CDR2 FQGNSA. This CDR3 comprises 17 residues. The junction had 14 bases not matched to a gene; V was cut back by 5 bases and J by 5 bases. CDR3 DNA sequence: TGTGCCAGCAGCCGCACACTTTTAGCGGGGAAGCACAATGAGCAGTTCTTC. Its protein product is CASSRTLLAGKHNEQFF.

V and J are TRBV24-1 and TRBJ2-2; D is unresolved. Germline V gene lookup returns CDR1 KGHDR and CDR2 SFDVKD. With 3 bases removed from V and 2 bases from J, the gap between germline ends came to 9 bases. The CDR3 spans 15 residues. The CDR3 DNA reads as TGTGCCACCAGTGATCCCGACATTAACACCGGGGAGCTGTTTTTT. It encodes CATSDPDINTGELFF.

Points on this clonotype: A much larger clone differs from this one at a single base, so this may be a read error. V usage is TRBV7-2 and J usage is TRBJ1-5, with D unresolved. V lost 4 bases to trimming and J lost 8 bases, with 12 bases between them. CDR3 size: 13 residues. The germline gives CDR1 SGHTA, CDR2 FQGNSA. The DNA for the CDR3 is TGTGCCAGCAGCTGGAGGGTGGATAAGCCCCAGCATTTT. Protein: CASSWRVDKPQHF.

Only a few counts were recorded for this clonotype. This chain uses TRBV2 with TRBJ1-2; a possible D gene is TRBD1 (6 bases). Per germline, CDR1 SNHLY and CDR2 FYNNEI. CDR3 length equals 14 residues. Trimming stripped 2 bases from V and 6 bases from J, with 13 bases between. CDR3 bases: TGTGCCAGCAGTGAATACAGGGTAGTCCATGGCTACACCTTC. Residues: CASSEYRVVHGYTF. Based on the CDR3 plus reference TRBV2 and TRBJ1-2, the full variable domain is EPEVTQTPSHQVTQMGQEVILRCVPISNHLYFYWYRQILGQKVEFLVSFYNNEISEKSEIFDDQFSVERPDGSNFTLKIRSTKLEDSAMYFCASSEYRVVHGYTFGSGTRLTVV.

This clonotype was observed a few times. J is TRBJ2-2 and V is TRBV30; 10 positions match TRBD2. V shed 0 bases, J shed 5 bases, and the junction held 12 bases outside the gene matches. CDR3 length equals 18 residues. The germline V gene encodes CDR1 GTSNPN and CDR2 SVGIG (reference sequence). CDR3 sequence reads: CAWSVPLASGSRTGELFF. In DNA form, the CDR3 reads TGTGCCTGGAGTGTACCCTTGGCTAGCGGGAGTCGTACCGGGGAGCTGTTTTTT.

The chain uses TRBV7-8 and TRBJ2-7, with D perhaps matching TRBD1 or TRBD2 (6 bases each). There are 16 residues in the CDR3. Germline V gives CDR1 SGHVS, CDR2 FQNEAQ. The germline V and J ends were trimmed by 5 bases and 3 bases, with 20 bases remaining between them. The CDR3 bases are TGTGCCAGCAGCCCGATTGTCCTGGGGGGCGTCTACGAGCAGTACGTC. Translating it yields CASSPIVLGGVYEQYV.

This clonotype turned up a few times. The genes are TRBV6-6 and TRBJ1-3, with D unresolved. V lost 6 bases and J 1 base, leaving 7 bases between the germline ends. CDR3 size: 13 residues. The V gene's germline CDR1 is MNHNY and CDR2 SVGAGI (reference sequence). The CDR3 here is CASREGSGNTIYF. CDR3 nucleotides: TGTGCCAGCAGGGAAGGATCTGGAAACACCATATATTTT.

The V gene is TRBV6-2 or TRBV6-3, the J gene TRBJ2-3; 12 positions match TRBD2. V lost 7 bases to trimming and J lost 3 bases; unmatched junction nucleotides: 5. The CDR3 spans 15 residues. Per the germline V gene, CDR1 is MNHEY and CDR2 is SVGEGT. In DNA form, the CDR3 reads TGTGCCAGCATGCTGACTAGCGGGAGAACAGATACGCAGTATTTT. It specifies CASMLTSGRTDTQYF.

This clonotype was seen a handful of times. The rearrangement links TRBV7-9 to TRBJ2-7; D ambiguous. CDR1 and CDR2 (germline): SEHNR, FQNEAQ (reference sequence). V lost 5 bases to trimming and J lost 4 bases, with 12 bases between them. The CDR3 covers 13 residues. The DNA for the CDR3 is TGTGCCAGCAGCCTCGGATGGCTTTACGAGCAGTACTTC. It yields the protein CASSLGWLYEQYF.

CDR3 loop: CSARPGNSNQPQHF. As DNA, the CDR3 is TGCAGTGCTAGGCCCGGGAATAGCAATCAGCCCCAGCATTTT. The rearrangement joins TRBV20-1 to TRBJ1-5; D is uncertain. V lost 3 bases and J 0 bases, leaving 9 bases between the germline ends. The CDR3 runs to 14 residues. The germline V gene has CDR1 DFQATT and CDR2 SNEGSKA (reference sequence).

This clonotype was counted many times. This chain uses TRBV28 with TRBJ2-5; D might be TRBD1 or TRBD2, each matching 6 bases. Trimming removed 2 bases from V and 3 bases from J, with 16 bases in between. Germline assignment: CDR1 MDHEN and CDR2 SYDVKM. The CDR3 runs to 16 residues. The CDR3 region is CASSLIGGGTKETQYF. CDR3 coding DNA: TGTGCCAGCAGTTTAATAGGTGGAGGGACAAAAGAGACCCAGTACTTC.

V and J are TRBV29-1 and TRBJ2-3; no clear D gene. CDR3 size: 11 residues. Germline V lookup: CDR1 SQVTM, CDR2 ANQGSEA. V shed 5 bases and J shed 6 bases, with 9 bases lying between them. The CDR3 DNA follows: TGCAGCGTTCTTATCCAGGATACGCAGTATTTT. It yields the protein CSVLIQDTQYF.

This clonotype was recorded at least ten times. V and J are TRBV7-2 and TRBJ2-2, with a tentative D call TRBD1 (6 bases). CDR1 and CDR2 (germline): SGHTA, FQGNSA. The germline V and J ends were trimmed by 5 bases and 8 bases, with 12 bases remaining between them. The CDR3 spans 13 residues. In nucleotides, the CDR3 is TGTGCCAGCAGCGCACGCCAGGGGGGGGAGCTGTTTTTT. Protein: CASSARQGGELFF.

CDR3 nucleotides: TGCGCCAGCAGCTTGATTCGCACCGGGGAGCTGTTTTTT. Translated, it gives CASSLIRTGELFF. V and J are TRBV5-1 and TRBJ2-2; no definite D call. This CDR3 contains 13 residues. V dropped 1 base and J dropped 4 bases, with 5 bases sitting between them. Germline CDR1 reads SGHRS; CDR2 reads YFSETQ. The full variable domain, its missing parts supplied by reference TRBV5-1 and TRBJ2-2, is KAGVTQTPRYLIKTRGQQVTLSCSPISGHRSVSWYQQTPGQGLQFLFEYFSETQRNKGNFPGRFSGRQFSNSRSEMNVSTLELGDSALYLCASSLIRTGELFFGEGSRLTVL.

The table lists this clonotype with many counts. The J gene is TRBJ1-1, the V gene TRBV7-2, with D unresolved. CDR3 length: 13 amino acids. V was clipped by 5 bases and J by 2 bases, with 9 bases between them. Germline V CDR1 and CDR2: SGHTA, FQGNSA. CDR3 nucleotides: TGTGCCAGCAGCCCCCAAGCTAACACTGAAGCTTTCTTT. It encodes CASSPQANTEAFF.

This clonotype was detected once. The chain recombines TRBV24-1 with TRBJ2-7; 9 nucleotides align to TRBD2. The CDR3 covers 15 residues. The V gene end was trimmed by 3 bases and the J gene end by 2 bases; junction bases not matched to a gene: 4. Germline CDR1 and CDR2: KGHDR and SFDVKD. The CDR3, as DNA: TGTGCCACCAGTGATCCGCTAGCGGGAACCTACGAGCAGTACTTC. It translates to CATSDPLAGTYEQYF.

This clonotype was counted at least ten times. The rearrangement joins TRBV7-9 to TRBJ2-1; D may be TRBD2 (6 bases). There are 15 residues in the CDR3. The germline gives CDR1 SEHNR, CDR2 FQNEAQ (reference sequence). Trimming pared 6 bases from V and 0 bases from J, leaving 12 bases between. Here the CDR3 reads CASRPRGSSYNEQFF. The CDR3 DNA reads TGTGCCAGCAGGCCTCGGGGGAGCTCCTACAATGAGCAGTTCTTC.

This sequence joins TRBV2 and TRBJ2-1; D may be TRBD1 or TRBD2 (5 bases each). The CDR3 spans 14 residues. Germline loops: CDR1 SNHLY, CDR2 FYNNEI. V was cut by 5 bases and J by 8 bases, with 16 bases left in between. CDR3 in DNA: TGTGCCAGCAGTCTAACCGGGACCTGGGATGAGCAGTTCTTC. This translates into CASSLTGTWDEQFF.

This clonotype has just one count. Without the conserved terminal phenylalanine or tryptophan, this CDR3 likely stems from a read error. The CDR3 DNA reads TGCAGCGTTGAGGGGGGGCCGGGTCAGCCCCAGCATTTA. It codes for CSVEGGPGQPQHL. The rearrangement links TRBV29-1 to TRBJ1-5, with D possibly TRBD1 on 6 matching bases. The CDR3 runs to 13 residues. CDR1 and CDR2 from the germline V gene are SQVTM and ANQGSEA. Trimming pared 3 bases from V and 6 bases from J, leaving 12 bases between.